This TCR beta chain was obtained from a study of T-cell memory formation after mild COVID-19. Study-wide background: Across donors, TCR clusters were largely donor specific. General study points: Whether day 37 second-wave clones are SARS-CoV-2-specific was not confirmed. Later expanders leaned CD4+, whereas clones that contracted between day 15 and 85 were balanced CD4/CD8. CM and EM subsets held most contracting CD4+ clones; EMRA held CD8+ ones.

Germline V gives CDR1 SGHTA, CDR2 FQGNSA. The length of the CDR3 is 12 residues. Trimming cost V 0 bases and J 12 bases, with 12 bases left between them. One entry per CDR3 protein, called by TCRdb with MiXCR from the 5' RACE reads. The profile shows fewer than 250,000 distinct CDR3 sequences, 15% of them singletons. This clonotype has at least ten counts. As yet, its antigen is unknown. This chain links TRBV7-2 with TRBJ2-7, with D tentatively TRBD2 (5 bases). The specimen sequenced was PBMCs or a T cell subset sorted from them (not recorded which). The source is an adult woman who had mild COVID-19 (a few samples of this study predate the infection). Cell type and time point are not known. For the CDR3, the DNA is TGTGCCAGCAGCTTAGCGGGATCAGGACTGTACTTC. Its protein is CASSLAGSGLYF. Drawing the rest from reference TRBV7-2 and TRBJ2-7, the complete variable domain is GAGVSQSPSNKVTEKGKDVELRCDPISGHTALYWYRQSLGQGLEFLIYFQGNSAPDKSGLPSDRFSAERTGGSVSTLTIQRTQQEDSAVYLCASSLAGSGLYFGPGTRLTVT.